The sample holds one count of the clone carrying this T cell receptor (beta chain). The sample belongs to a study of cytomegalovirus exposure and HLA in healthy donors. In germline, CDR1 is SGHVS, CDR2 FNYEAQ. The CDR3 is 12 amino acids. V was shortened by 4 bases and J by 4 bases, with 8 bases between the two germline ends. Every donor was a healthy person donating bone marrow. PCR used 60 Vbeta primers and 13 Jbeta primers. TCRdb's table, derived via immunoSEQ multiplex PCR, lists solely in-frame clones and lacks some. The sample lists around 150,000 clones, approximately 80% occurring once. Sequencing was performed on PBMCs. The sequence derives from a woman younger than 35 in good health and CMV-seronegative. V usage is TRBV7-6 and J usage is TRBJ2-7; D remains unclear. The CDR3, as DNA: TGTGCCAGCAGCTCCCCGAGTTACGAGCAGTACTTC. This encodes CASSSPSYEQYF.